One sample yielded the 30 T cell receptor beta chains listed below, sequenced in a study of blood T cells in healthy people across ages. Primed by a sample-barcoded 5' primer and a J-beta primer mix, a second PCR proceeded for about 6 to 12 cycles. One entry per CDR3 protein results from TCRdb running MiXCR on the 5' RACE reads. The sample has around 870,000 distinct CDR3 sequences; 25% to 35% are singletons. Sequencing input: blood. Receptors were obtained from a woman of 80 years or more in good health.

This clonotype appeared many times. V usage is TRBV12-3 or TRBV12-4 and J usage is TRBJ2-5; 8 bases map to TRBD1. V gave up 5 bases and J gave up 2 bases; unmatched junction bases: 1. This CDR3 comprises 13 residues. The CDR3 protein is CASSNRGQETQYF. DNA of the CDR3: TGTGCCAGCAGTAACAGGGGGCAAGAGACCCAGTACTTC.

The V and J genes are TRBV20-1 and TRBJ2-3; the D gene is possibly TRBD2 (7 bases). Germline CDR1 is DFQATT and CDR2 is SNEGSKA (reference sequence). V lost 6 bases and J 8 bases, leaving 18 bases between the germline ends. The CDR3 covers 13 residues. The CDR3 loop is CSAEFGGAGTQYF. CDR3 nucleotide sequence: TGCAGTGCCGAGTTTGGGGGGGCTGGTACGCAGTATTTT.

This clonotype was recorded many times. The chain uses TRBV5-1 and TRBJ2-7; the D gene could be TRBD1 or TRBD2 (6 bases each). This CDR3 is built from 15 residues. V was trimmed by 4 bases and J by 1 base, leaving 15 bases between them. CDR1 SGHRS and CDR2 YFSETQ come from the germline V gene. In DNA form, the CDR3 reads TGCGCCAGCAGCGCCCGGGGGCAGGGGTCCTACGAGCAGTACTTC. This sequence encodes CASSARGQGSYEQYF.

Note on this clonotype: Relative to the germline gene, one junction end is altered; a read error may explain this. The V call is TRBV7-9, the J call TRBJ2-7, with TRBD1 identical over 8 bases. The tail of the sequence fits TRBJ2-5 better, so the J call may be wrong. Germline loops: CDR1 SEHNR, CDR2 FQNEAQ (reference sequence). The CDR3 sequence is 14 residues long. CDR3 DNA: TGTGTCAGCAGTCCAAGGACAGGGAGAGAGACCCAGTACTTC. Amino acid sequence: CVSSPRTGRETQYF.

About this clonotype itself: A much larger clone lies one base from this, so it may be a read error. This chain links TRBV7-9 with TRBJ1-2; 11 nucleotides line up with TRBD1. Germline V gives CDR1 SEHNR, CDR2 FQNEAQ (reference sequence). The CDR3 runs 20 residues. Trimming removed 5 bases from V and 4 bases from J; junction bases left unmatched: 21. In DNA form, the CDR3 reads TGTGCCAGCAGCCGTGTTATTACCGGGACAGGGGGGGCGTTCGGCTATGGCTACACCTTC. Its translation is CASSRVITGTGGAFGYGYTF.

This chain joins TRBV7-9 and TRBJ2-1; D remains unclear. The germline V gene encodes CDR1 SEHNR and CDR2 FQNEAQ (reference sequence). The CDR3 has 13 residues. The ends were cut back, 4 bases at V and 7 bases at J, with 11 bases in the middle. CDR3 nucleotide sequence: TGTGCCAGCAGCTCTGTCGCCTGGAATGAGCAGTTCTTC. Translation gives CASSSVAWNEQFF.

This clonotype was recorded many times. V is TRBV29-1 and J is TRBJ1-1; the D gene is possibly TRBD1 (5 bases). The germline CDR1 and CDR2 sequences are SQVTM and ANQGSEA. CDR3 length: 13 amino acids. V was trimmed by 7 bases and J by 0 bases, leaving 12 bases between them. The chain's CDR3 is CSALQEMNTEAFF. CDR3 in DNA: TGCAGCGCTTTACAGGAGATGAACACTGAAGCTTTCTTT.

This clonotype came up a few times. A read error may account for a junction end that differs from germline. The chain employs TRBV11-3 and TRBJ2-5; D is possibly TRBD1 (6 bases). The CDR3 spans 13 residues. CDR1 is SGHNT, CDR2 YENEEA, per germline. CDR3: CTSTLQGLETQYF. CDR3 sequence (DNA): TGTACCAGCACTTTACAGGGTTTAGAGACCCAGTACTTC.

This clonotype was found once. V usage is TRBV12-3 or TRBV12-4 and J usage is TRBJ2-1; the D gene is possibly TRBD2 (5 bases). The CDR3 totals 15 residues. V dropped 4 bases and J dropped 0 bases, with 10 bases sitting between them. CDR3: CASSSFAGSYNEQFF. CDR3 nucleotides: TGTGCCAGCAGTTCGTTCGCGGGCTCCTACAATGAGCAGTTCTTC.

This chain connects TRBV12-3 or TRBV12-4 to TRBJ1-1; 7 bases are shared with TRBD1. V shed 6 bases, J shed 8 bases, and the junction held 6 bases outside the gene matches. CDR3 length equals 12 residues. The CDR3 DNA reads TGTGCCAGCAGGGGGACAGCCCCCGAAGCTTTCTTT. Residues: CASRGTAPEAFF.

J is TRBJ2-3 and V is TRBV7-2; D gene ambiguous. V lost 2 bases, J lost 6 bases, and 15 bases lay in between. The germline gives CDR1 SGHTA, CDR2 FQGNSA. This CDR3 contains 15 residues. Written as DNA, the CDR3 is TGTGCCAGCAGCTTAAGTACGGTCGAAGGCGATACGCAGTATTTT. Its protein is CASSLSTVEGDTQYF.

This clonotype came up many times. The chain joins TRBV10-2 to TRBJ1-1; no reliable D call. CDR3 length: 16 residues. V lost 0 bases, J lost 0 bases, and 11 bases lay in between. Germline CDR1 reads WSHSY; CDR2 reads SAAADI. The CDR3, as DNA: TGCGCCAGCAGTGAGTCACGGGCAGAAATGAACACTGAAGCTTTCTTT. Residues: CASSESRAEMNTEAFF.

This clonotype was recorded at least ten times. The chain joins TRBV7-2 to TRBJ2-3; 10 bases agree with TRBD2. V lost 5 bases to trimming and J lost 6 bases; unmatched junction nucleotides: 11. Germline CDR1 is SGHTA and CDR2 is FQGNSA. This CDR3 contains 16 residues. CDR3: CASSRRSGGAGDTQYF. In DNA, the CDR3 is TGTGCCAGCAGCAGACGGAGCGGGGGGGCTGGTGATACGCAGTATTTT.

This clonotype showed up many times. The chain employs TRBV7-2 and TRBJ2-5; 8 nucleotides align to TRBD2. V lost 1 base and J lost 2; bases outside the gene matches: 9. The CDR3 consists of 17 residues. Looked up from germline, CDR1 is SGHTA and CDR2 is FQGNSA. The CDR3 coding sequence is TGTGCCAGCAGCTTAGGGGGCAGCGGGGGCTTTCAAGAGACCCAGTACTTC. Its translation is CASSLGGSGGFQETQYF.

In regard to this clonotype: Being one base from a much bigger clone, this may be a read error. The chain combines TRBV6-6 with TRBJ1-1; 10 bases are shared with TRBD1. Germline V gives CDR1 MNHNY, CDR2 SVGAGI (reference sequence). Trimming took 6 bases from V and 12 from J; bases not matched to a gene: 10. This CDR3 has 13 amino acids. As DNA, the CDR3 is TGTGCCAGCAGCAGGGACAGGGGAAGGGAAACTTTCTTT. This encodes CASSRDRGRETFF.

CDR3 sequence: CASPYGQVLGSNQPQHF. In DNA form, the CDR3 reads TGTGCCAGCCCGTACGGACAGGTCCTGGGTAGCAATCAGCCCCAGCATTTT. The chain employs TRBV21-1 and TRBJ1-5; the table calls TRBD1, which could not be checked here. TRBV21-1 represents a pseudogene. CDR3 length: 17 amino acids.

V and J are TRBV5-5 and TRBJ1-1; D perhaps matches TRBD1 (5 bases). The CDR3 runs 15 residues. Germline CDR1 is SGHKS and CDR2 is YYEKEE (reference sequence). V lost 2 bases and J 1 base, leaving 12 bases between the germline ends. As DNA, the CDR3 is TGTGCCAGCAGCTTTTCCGGGACGGGGAACACTGAAGCTTTCTTT. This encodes CASSFSGTGNTEAFF.

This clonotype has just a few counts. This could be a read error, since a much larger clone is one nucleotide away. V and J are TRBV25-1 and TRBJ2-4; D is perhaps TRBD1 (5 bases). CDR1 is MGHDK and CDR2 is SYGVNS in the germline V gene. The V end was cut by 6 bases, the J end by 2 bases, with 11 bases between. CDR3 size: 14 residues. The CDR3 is CASREAGTKNIQYF. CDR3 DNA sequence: TGTGCCAGCAGGGAAGCAGGGACCAAAAACATTCAGTACTTC.

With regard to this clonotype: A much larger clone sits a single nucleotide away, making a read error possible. The DNA for the CDR3 is TGTGCCAGCACGCGCGGACAGGGGACCTACGAGCAGTTCTTC. Its protein product is CASTRGQGTYEQFF. The chain uses TRBV2 and TRBJ2-1, with 9 bases lining up with TRBD1. V trimming: 7 bases; J trimming: 10 bases; junction bases outside the gene matches: 11. This CDR3 has 14 residues. The germline V gene encodes CDR1 SNHLY and CDR2 FYNNEI.

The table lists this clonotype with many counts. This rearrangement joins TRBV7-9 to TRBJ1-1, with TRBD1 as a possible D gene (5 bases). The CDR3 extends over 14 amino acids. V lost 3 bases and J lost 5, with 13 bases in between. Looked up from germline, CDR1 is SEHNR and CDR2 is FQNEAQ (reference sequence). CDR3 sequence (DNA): TGTGCCAGCAGCTTGGGGCTTGGGGGGACTGAAGCTTTCTTT. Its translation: CASSLGLGGTEAFF.

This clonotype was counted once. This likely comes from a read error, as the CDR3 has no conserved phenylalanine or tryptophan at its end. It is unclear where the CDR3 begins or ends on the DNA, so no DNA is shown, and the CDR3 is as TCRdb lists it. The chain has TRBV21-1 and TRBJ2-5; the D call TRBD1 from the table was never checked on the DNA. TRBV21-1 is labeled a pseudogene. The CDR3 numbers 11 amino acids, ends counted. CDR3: CASSRRDRVWI.

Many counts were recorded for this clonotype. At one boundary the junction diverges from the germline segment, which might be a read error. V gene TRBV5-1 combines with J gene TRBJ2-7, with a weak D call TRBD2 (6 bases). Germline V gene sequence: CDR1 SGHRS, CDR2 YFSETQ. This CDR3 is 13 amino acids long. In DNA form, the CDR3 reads TGTGCCAGCTCACCGGGAGAAGGCTACGAGCAGTACTTC. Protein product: CASSPGEGYEQYF.

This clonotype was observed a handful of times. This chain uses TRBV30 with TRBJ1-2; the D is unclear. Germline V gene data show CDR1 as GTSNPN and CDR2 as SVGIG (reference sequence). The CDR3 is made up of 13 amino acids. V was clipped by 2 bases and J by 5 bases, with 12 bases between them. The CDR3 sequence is CAWSTDRVYGYTF. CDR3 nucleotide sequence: TGTGCCTGGAGTACAGATCGAGTTTATGGCTACACCTTC.

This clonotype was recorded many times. This chain's CDR3 is CASSAALGGGQPQHF. Here the CDR3 DNA reads TGTGCCAGCAGCGCCGCCCTTGGGGGAGGTCAGCCCCAGCATTTT. The chain couples TRBV6-2 or TRBV6-3 to TRBJ1-5; D is perhaps TRBD1 (5 bases). The CDR3 totals 15 residues. Germline CDR1 and CDR2: MNHEY and SVGEGT. Deletions cut 6 bases from V and 6 bases from J, with 18 bases between.

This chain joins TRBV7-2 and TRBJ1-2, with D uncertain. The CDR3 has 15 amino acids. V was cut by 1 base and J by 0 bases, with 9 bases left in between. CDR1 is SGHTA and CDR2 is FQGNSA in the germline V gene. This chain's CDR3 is CASSLDLSTNYGYTF. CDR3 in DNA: TGTGCCAGCAGCTTAGACCTAAGCACTAACTATGGCTACACCTTC.

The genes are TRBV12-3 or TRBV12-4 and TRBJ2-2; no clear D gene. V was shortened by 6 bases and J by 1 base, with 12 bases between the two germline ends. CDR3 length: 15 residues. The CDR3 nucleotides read TGTGCCAGCAGCCGCGCGGATGGGAACACCGGGGAGCTGTTTTTT. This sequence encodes CASSRADGNTGELFF.

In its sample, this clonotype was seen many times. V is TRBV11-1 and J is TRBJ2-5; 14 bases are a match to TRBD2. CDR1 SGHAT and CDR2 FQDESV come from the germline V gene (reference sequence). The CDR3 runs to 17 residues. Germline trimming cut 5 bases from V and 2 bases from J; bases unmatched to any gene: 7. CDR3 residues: CASSAPTSGGDQETQYF. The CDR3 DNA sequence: TGTGCCAGCAGCGCTCCGACTAGCGGGGGGGATCAAGAGACCCAGTACTTC.

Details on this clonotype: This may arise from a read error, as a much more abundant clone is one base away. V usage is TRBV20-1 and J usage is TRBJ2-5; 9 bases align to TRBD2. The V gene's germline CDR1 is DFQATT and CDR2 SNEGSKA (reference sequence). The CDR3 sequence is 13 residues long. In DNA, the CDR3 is TGCAGTGCTACCCTAGCGGGGCAAGAGACCCGGTACTTC. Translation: CSATLAGQETRYF.

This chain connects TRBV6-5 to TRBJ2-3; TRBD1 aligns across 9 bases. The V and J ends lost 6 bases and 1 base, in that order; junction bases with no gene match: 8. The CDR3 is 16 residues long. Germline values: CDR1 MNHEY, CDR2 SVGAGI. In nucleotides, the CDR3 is TGTGCCAGCAGACGAAACAGGGGGCCGGGCACAGATACGCAGTATTTT. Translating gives CASRRNRGPGTDTQYF.

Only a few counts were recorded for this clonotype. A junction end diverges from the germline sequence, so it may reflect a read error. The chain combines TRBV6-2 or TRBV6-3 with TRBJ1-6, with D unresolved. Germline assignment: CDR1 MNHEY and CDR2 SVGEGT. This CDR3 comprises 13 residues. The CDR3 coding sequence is TGTGCCAGCAACGGGCCCTCGAATTCACCCCCCCACTTT. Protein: CASNGPSNSPPHF.